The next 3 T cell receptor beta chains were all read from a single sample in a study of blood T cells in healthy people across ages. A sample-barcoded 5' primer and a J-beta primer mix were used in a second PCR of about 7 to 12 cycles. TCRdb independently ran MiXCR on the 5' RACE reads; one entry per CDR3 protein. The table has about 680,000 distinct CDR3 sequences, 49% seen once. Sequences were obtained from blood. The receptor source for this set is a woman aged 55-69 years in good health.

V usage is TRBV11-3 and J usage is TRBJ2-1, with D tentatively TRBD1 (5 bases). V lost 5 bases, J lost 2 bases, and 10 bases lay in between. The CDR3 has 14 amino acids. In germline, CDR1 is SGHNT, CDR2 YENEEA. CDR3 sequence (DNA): TGTGCCAGCAGCGCGGACACCACCTACAATGAGCAGTTCTTC. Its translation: CASSADTTYNEQFF.

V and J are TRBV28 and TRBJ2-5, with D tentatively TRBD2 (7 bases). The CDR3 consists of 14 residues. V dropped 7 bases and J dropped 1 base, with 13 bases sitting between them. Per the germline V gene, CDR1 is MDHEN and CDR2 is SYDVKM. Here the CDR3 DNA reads TGTGCCAGCAAGAGAGGGGGGGGCCAAGAGACCCAGTACTTC. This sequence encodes CASKRGGGQETQYF.

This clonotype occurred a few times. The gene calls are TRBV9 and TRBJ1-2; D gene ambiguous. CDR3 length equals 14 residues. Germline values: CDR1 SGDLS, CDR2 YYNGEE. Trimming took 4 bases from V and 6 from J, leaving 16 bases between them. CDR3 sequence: CASSPSLGVDGYTF. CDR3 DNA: TGTGCCAGCAGCCCTAGTCTCGGTGTTGATGGCTACACCTTC.